The 29 T cell receptor beta chains reported below all come from one sample, sequenced in a study of blood T cell repertoires in COVID-19 (dated by TCRdb to about 2020). Receptor amplification or capture employed the immunoSEQ multiplex PCR assay. TCRdb obtained this table from immuneACCESS and retained in-frame rearrangements with V and J assigned. These tables miss some clones; where compared with another copy, unresolved V genes account for less than half of the shortfall, and the remainder is unexplained. The sample table lists about 200,000 clones, approximately 82% of them with a count of one. Of the sample, roughly 13% is held by the ten largest clones. Sequencing input: peripheral blood. These receptors were taken from a human donor in a cohort sampled during active COVID-19.

The genes are TRBV28 and TRBJ1-5; 7 bases are shared with TRBD1. Germline CDR1 is MDHEN and CDR2 is SYDVKM. This CDR3 has 15 amino acids. V shed 4 bases and J 4 bases; nucleotides not matched to a gene: 7. The CDR3 here is CASSSWDSKNQPQHF. Written as DNA, the CDR3 is TGTGCCAGCAGTTCCTGGGACAGTAAAAATCAGCCCCAGCATTTT.

The V call is TRBV2, the J call TRBJ2-7, with 7 nucleotides matching TRBD2. The CDR3 totals 12 residues. The V gene end was trimmed by 6 bases and the J gene end by 2 bases; junction bases not matched to a gene: 1. CDR1 and CDR2 from the germline V gene are SNHLY and FYNNEI. CDR3 protein: CASRAGTYEQYF. DNA of the CDR3: TGTGCCAGCAGAGCGGGGACCTACGAGCAGTACTTC.

The chain employs TRBV11-3 and TRBJ2-3, with D unclear. Trimming took off 2 bases at V and 0 bases at J, with 9 bases between the two ends. Germline V gives CDR1 SGHNT, CDR2 YENEEA. This CDR3 has 15 amino acids. The CDR3: CASSLRLSSTDTQYF. The CDR3 nucleotides read TGTGCCAGCAGCTTACGCCTATCTAGCACAGATACGCAGTATTTT.

This chain joins TRBV5-3 and TRBJ1-5; D is perhaps TRBD1 (5 bases). Being an ORF, TRBV5-3 has a function that is uncertain. There are 16 residues in the CDR3. V lost 3 bases, J lost 3 bases, and 16 bases lay in between. CDR3 in amino acids: CARSSAGHRSNQPQHF. The CDR3 DNA reads as TGTGCCAGAAGCTCTGCAGGGCACAGGTCCAATCAGCCCCAGCATTTT.

The chain couples TRBV19 to TRBJ2-7; no firm D call. This CDR3 spans 13 amino acids. Looked up from germline, CDR1 is LNHDA and CDR2 is SQIVND (reference sequence). Between the trimmed V and J ends, which lost 4 bases and 4 bases, there was a span of 11 bases. CDR3 amino acids: CASSTVPAYEQYF. Written as DNA, the CDR3 is TGTGCCAGTAGTACGGTGCCAGCGTACGAGCAGTACTTC.

CDR3 loop: CASSPHYDRNSPLHF. CDR3 DNA sequence: TGTGCCAGTAGTCCTCACTACGACCGTAATTCACCCCTCCACTTT. This chain links TRBV19 with TRBJ1-6; no clear D gene. Germline V gives CDR1 LNHDA, CDR2 SQIVND (reference sequence). V lost 5 bases and J lost 6, with 14 bases in between. This CDR3 contains 15 residues. Based on the CDR3 plus reference TRBV19 and TRBJ1-6, the full variable domain is DGGITQSPKYLFRKEGQNVTLSCEQNLNHDAMYWYRQDPGQGLRLIYYSQIVNDFQKGDIAEGYSVSREKKESFPLTVTSAQKNPTAFYLCASSPHYDRNSPLHFGNGTRLTVT.

This clone was seen a few times. This chain uses TRBV5-6 with TRBJ2-3; no firm D call. The CDR3 is made up of 13 amino acids. Germline assignment: CDR1 SGHDT and CDR2 YYEEEE. With 4 bases removed from V and 2 bases from J, the gap between germline ends came to 8 bases. The CDR3 protein is CASSPIATDTQYF. In DNA, the CDR3 is TGTGCCAGCAGCCCCATAGCCACAGATACGCAGTATTTT.

V gene TRBV5-1 combines with J gene TRBJ2-7; 12 bases line up with TRBD2. J gave up 1 base and V 5 bases, and 10 bases lay outside the gene matches. The CDR3 length is 17 residues. Germline CDR1 and CDR2: SGHRS and YFSETQ. CDR3 region: CASRTGTSGFPSYEQYF. CDR3 DNA: TGCGCCAGCAGAACCGGGACTAGCGGGTTCCCTTCCTACGAGCAGTACTTC.

The rearrangement joins TRBV5-1 to TRBJ2-1; a possible D gene is TRBD2 (7 bases). The germline V gene has CDR1 SGHRS and CDR2 YFSETQ. V lost 4 bases, J lost 2 bases, and 10 bases lay in between. The CDR3 covers 14 residues. The CDR3 nucleotides are TGCGCCAGCAGCCTAGGGGGGGCCTACAATGAGCAGTTCTTC. As protein: CASSLGGAYNEQFF.

The V and J genes are TRBV28 and TRBJ2-5, with 10 bases that match TRBD1. The CDR3 runs to 12 residues. V lost 10 bases to trimming and J lost 4 bases; unmatched junction nucleotides: 3. Germline V lookup: CDR1 MDHEN, CDR2 SYDVKM. In DNA, the CDR3 is TGTGCCACCCGGGACAGGGGAGAGACCCAGTACTTC. This encodes CATRDRGETQYF.

V and J are TRBV24-1 and TRBJ2-2; TRBD1 matches 9 bases. The CDR3 sequence is 17 residues long. Germline assignment: CDR1 KGHDR and CDR2 SFDVKD. Trimming at V came to 0 bases and at J to 4 bases, leaving 5 bases not matched to a gene. This chain's CDR3 is CATSDLPGQGRTGELFF. DNA of the CDR3: TGTGCCACCAGTGATTTGCCAGGACAGGGGCGCACCGGGGAGCTGTTTTTT.

The V gene is TRBV7-8, the J gene TRBJ2-7; D unresolved. V lost 1 base to trimming and J lost 6 bases, with 16 bases between them. The germline gives CDR1 SGHVS, CDR2 FQNEAQ. The CDR3 length is 15 residues. The CDR3 loop reads CASSLVEYLAVEQYF. The CDR3 nucleotides are TGTGCCAGCAGCTTAGTTGAATACTTAGCTGTCGAGCAGTACTTC.

The rearrangement links TRBV5-1 to TRBJ1-1; 11 bases are shared with TRBD1. CDR1 and CDR2 (germline): SGHRS, YFSETQ. Trimming cost V 0 bases and J 4 bases; bases outside gene matches: 2. CDR3 length equals 15 residues. CDR3 nucleotides: TGCGCCAGCAGCTTGGGGGACAGGGGGAGCACTGAAGCTTTCTTT. It encodes CASSLGDRGSTEAFF.

CDR3 sequence: CASSSPGTGIFGYTF. The CDR3 region has the DNA TGTGCCAGCAGTTCACCCGGGACAGGGATCTTTGGCTACACCTTC. The genes are TRBV2 and TRBJ1-2; 9 bases fit TRBD1. V trimming: 5 bases; J trimming: 7 bases; junction bases outside the gene matches: 11. CDR3 length equals 15 residues. Germline V gene sequence: CDR1 SNHLY, CDR2 FYNNEI.

This clone was seen a single time. The chain combines TRBV28 with TRBJ2-2, with 13 nucleotides matching TRBD2. The germline gives CDR1 MDHEN, CDR2 SYDVKM. The CDR3 has 15 residues. J gave up 6 bases and V 8 bases, and 6 bases lay outside the gene matches. The CDR3 bases are TGTGCCAGCCAAAGACTAGCGGGAGGTCCCGGGGAGCTGTTTTTT. This gives the protein CASQRLAGGPGELFF. Filled out from reference TRBV28 and TRBJ2-2, the complete variable domain reads DVKVTQSSRYLVKRTGEKVFLECVQDMDHENMFWYRQDPGLGLRLIYFSYDVKMKEKGDIPEGYSVSREKKERFSLILESASTNQTSMYLCASQRLAGGPGELFFGEGSRLTVL.

The chain combines TRBV9 with TRBJ2-1; possibly TRBD1 for D (6 bases). Germline V lookup: CDR1 SGDLS, CDR2 YYNGEE. Trimming removed 5 bases from V and 8 bases from J, with 20 bases in between. The CDR3 contains 15 residues. CDR3 in amino acids: CASSGWTVGRDEQFF. CDR3 sequence (DNA): TGTGCCAGCAGTGGGTGGACAGTAGGCCGCGATGAGCAGTTCTTC. Using reference TRBV9 and TRBJ2-1 for the parts outside the CDR3, the full variable domain is DSGVTQTPKHLITATGQRVTLRCSPRSGDLSVYWYQQSLDQGLQFLIQYYNGEERAKGNILERFSAQQFPDLHSELNLSSLELGDSALYFCASSGWTVGRDEQFFGPGTRLTVL.

V is TRBV3-1 (or the pseudogene TRBV3-2) and J is TRBJ1-2, with 8 bases lining up with TRBD1. The CDR3 has 18 residues. Germline CDR1 reads LGHDT; CDR2 reads YNNKEL (reference sequence). V lost 0 bases to trimming and J lost 4 bases; unmatched junction nucleotides: 13. This chain's CDR3 is CASSQEERPAGGVYGYTF. The CDR3 coding sequence is TGTGCCAGCAGCCAAGAAGAAAGACCAGCAGGGGGCGTCTATGGCTACACCTTC.

The chain is built from TRBV18 and TRBJ2-6, with TRBD1 identical over 12 bases. The V and J ends lost 5 bases and 0 bases, in that order; junction bases with no gene match: 5. The germline V gene has CDR1 KGHSH and CDR2 LQKENI. CDR3 length: 18 amino acids. The CDR3 region is CASSTGQGASSGANVLTF. CDR3 bases: TGTGCCAGCTCAACGGGACAGGGGGCGAGCTCTGGGGCCAACGTCCTGACTTTC.

The chain employs TRBV5-6 and TRBJ1-2, with 7 bases lining up with TRBD1. There are 13 residues in the CDR3. In germline, CDR1 is SGHDT, CDR2 YYEEEE. J was trimmed by 7 bases and V by 4 bases; bases with no gene match: 7. CDR3 sequence (DNA): TGTGCCAGCAGCCGACGGCAGGGGGTTGGCTACACCTTC. This encodes CASSRRQGVGYTF.

V gene TRBV7-9 combines with J gene TRBJ2-3; 10 nucleotides match TRBD2. The CDR3 is made up of 20 amino acids. After removal of 5 bases from V and 2 bases from J, the junction contained 19 bases not matched to a gene. In germline, CDR1 is SEHNR, CDR2 FQNEAQ (reference sequence). The CDR3 DNA is TGTGCCAGCAGCACCCGAGCGGGAGGGGCCGGGCACCAAATCACAGATACGCAGTATTTT. Translated, it gives CASSTRAGGAGHQITDTQYF. Using reference TRBV7-9 and TRBJ2-3 for the parts outside the CDR3, the full variable domain is DTGVSQNPRHKITKRGQNVTFRCDPISEHNRLYWYRQTLGQGPEFLTYFQNEAQLEKSRLLSDRFSAERPKGSFSTLEIQRTEQGDSAMYLCASSTRAGGAGHQITDTQYFGPGTRLTVL.

This chain uses TRBV28 with TRBJ1-2; D is perhaps TRBD1 (6 bases). V shed 10 bases and J shed 5 bases, with 20 bases lying between them. This CDR3 region has 14 residues. CDR1 is MDHEN, CDR2 SYDVKM, per germline. CDR3 nucleotide sequence: TGTGCCACCCTCAAGGACAGAAGAAGGTATGGCTACACCTTC. This encodes CATLKDRRRYGYTF.

This chain uses TRBV5-1 with TRBJ2-7; 8 bases fit TRBD1. Germline V gene sequence: CDR1 SGHRS, CDR2 YFSETQ. Trimming at V came to 1 base and at J to 5 bases, leaving 8 bases not matched to a gene. This CDR3 contains 15 residues. Here the CDR3 reads CASSLPTGALDEQYF. CDR3 DNA sequence: TGCGCCAGCAGCTTGCCGACAGGGGCCCTTGACGAGCAGTACTTC.

This chain uses TRBV14 with TRBJ2-5; the match to TRBD1 covers 11 bases. Germline assignment: CDR1 SGHDN and CDR2 FVKESK. J gave up 5 bases and V 4 bases, and 6 bases lay outside the gene matches. This CDR3 is built from 15 residues. In DNA, the CDR3 is TGTGCCAGCAGCCCGAGGACAGGGGGCTTTGAGACCCAGTACTTC. Residues: CASSPRTGGFETQYF.

This clone was counted only a few times. The chain recombines TRBV30 with TRBJ2-3, with D uncertain. The CDR3 is 13 amino acids. V lost 3 bases and J 0 bases, leaving 7 bases between the germline ends. Germline loops: CDR1 GTSNPN, CDR2 SVGIG (reference sequence). The CDR3 DNA is TGTGCCTGGAGCCCGACTAGCACAGATACGCAGTATTTT. It translates to CAWSPTSTDTQYF.

The V call is TRBV25-1, the J call TRBJ1-2; D remains ambiguous. The V end lost 4 bases, the J end lost 1 base, and 7 bases lay between the germline ends. This CDR3 comprises 13 residues. Per germline, CDR1 MGHDK and CDR2 SYGVNS. The CDR3 here is CASSARDNYGYTF. In nucleotides, the CDR3 is TGTGCCAGCAGTGCCCGGGATAACTATGGCTACACCTTC.

V is TRBV6-2 or TRBV6-3 and J is TRBJ2-7; possibly TRBD1 for D (5 bases). The CDR3 is 13 residues long. Germline values: CDR1 MNHEY, CDR2 SVGEGT. The V gene lost 0 bases and the J gene lost 3 bases, with 6 bases spanning the gap. CDR3 residues: CASSYSDSYEQYF. The CDR3 coding sequence is TGTGCCAGCAGTTACTCAGACAGCTACGAGCAGTACTTC.

This clone was counted once. V gene TRBV3-1 (or the pseudogene TRBV3-2) combines with J gene TRBJ2-2, with TRBD2 identical over 12 bases. Germline-derived CDR1 and CDR2 are LGHDT and YNNKEL (reference sequence). The CDR3 has 16 amino acids. With V trimmed by 4 bases and J by 5 bases, 5 bases remained unmatched. In nucleotides, the CDR3 is TGTGCCAGCAGCCCCGGACTAGCGGGACGAACCGGGGAGCTGTTTTTT. Translation gives CASSPGLAGRTGELFF.

The V call is TRBV7-2, the J call TRBJ2-1; 10 bases are a match to TRBD2. From germline, CDR1 is SGHTA and CDR2 FQGNSA. This CDR3 comprises 15 residues. J lost 10 bases, V lost 4 bases, and 10 bases had no gene match. The CDR3 DNA is TGTGCCAGCAGCTCAAGGGAACTAGCGGGATGGGAGCAGTTCTTC. It is translated as CASSSRELAGWEQFF.

The V and J genes are TRBV28 and TRBJ2-6; maybe TRBD2 (5 bases). The V and J ends lost 5 bases and 2 bases respectively, with 10 bases between them. The CDR3 loop spans 15 amino acids. CDR1 MDHEN and CDR2 SYDVKM come from the germline V gene. The CDR3 spells CASSPPGAGANVLTF. The CDR3, as DNA: TGTGCCAGCAGTCCTCCCGGGGCTGGGGCCAACGTCCTGACTTTC.